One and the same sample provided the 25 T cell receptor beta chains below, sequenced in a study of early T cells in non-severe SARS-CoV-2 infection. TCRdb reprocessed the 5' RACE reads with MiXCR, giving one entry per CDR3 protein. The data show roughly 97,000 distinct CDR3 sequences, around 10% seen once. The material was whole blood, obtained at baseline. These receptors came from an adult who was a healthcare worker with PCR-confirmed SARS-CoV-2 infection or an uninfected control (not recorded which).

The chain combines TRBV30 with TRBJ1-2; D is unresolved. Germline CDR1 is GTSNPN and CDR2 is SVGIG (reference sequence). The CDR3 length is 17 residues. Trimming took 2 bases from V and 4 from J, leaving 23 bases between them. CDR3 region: CAWSPAGGAVSLYGYTF. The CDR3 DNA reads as TGTGCCTGGAGTCCTGCCGGAGGCGCGGTTTCTCTCTATGGCTACACCTTC.

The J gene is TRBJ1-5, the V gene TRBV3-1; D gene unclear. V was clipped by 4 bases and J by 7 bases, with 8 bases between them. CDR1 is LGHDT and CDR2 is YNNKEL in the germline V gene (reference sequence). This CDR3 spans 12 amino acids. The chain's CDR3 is CASSLAAQPQHF. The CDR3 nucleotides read TGTGCCAGCAGCCTAGCCGCGCAGCCCCAGCATTTT.

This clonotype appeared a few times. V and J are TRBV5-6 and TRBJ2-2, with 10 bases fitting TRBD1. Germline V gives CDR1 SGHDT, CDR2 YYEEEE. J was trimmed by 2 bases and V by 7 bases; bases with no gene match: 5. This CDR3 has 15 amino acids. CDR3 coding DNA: TGTGCCAGCGCGTCGACAGGGGGCAACACCGGGGAGCTGTTTTTT. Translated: CASASTGGNTGELFF.

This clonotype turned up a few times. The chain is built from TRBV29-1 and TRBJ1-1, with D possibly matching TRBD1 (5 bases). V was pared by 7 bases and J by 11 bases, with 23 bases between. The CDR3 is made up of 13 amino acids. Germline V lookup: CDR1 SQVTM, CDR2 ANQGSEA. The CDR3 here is CSAGRGQGMGAFF. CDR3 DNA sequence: TGCAGCGCTGGGAGGGGCCAGGGCATGGGGGCTTTCTTT.

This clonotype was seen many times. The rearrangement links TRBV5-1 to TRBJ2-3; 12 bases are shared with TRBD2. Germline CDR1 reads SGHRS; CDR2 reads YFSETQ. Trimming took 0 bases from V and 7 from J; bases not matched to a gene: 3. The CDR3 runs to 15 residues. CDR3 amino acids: CASSLGLAGVNTQYF. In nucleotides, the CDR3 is TGCGCCAGCAGCTTGGGACTAGCGGGGGTCAATACGCAGTATTTT.

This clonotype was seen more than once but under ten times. CDR3 residues: CASSPQGFMNTEAFF. In DNA form, the CDR3 reads TGTGCCAGCAGCCCACAGGGTTTCATGAACACTGAAGCTTTCTTT. The rearrangement links TRBV9 to TRBJ1-1, with D tentatively TRBD1 (6 bases). CDR1 and CDR2 (germline): SGDLS, YYNGEE. This CDR3 region has 15 residues. V lost 4 bases, J lost 0 bases, and 13 bases lay in between.

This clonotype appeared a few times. This CDR3 reads CASSRGTGRRDTQYF. Here the CDR3 DNA reads TGCGCCAGCAGCCGCGGGACAGGGCGTCGAGATACGCAGTATTTT. V gene TRBV10-1 combines with J gene TRBJ2-3; 9 bases line up with TRBD1. The CDR3 consists of 15 residues. The junction had 9 bases not matched to a gene; V was cut back by 6 bases and J by 5 bases. Germline V gene data show CDR1 as WNHNN and CDR2 as SYGVQD (reference sequence).

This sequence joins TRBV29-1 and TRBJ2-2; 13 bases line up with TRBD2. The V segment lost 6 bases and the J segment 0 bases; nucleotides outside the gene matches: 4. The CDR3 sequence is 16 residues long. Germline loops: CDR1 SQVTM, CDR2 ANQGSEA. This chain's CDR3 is CSVEGLAGPNTGELFF. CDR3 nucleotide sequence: TGCAGCGTAGAGGGACTAGCGGGGCCGAACACCGGGGAGCTGTTTTTT.

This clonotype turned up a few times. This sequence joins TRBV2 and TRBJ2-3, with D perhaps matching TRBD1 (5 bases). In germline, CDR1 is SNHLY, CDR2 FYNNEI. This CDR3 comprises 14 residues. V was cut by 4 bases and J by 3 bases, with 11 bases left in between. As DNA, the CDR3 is TGTGCCAGCAGTGCCGACAGAAATACAGATACGCAGTATTTT. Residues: CASSADRNTDTQYF.

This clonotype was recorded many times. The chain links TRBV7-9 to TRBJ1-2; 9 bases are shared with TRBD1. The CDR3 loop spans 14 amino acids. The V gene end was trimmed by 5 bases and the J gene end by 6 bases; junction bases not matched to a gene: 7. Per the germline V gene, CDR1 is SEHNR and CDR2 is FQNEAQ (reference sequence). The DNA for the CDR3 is TGTGCCAGCAGCACCGGGACAGGGAGCCATGGCTACACCTTC. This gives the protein CASSTGTGSHGYTF.

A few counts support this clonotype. The CDR3 protein is CAWTRTGVGEQYF. For the CDR3, the DNA is TGTGCCTGGACCCGGACAGGGGTCGGCGAGCAGTACTTC. The V gene is TRBV30, the J gene TRBJ2-7; TRBD1 matches at 9 bases. The CDR3 has 13 residues. The junction had 7 bases not matched to a gene; V was cut back by 4 bases and J by 6 bases. Germline CDR1 GTSNPN, CDR2 SVGIG (reference sequence).

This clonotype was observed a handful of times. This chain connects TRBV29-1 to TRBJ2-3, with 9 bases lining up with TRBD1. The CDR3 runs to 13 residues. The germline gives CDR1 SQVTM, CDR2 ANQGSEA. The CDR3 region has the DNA TGCATCCACAGGGGGCGGTCTGAAGATACGCAGTATTTT. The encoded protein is CIHRGRSEDTQYF.

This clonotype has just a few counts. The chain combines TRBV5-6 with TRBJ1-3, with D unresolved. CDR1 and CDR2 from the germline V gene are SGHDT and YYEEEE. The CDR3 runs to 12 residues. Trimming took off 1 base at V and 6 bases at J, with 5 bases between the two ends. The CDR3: CASSLMENTIYF. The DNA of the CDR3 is TGTGCCAGCAGCTTGATGGAAAACACCATATATTTT.

The CDR3 bases are TGTGCCAGCAGTTTACACCTTATACCTTCCTACAATGAGCAGTTCTTC. Translation gives CASSLHLIPSYNEQFF. This chain joins TRBV12-3 or TRBV12-4 and TRBJ2-1, with no clear D. The ends were cut back, 2 bases at V and 1 base at J, with 12 bases in the middle. This CDR3 has 16 residues.

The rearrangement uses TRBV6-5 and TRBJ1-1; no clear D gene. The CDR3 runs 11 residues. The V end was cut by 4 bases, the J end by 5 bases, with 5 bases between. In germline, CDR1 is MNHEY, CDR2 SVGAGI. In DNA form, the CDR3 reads TGTGCCAGCAGTTTCCAGACTGAAGCTTTCTTT. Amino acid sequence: CASSFQTEAFF.

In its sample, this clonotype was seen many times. The chain's CDR3 is CSVQYGQGNSPLHF. CDR3 DNA sequence: TGCAGCGTCCAATATGGACAGGGAAATTCACCCCTCCACTTT. The chain combines TRBV29-1 with TRBJ1-6, with 8 bases lining up with TRBD1. With V trimmed by 6 bases and J by 7 bases, 8 bases remained unmatched. This CDR3 has 14 residues. The V gene's germline CDR1 is SQVTM and CDR2 ANQGSEA.

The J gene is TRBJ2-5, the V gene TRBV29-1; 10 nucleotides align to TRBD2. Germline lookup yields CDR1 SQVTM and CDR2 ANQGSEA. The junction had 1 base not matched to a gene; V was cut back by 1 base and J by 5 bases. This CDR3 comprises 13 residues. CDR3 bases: TGCAGCGTTGAAGTGGGACTAGCGGAGACCCAGTACTTC. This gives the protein CSVEVGLAETQYF.

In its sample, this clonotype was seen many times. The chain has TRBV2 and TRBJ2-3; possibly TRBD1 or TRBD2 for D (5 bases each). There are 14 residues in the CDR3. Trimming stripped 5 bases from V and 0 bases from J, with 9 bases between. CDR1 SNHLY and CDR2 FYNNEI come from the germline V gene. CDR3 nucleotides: TGTGCCAGCAGTAATCGGGACAGCACAGATACGCAGTATTTT. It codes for CASSNRDSTDTQYF.

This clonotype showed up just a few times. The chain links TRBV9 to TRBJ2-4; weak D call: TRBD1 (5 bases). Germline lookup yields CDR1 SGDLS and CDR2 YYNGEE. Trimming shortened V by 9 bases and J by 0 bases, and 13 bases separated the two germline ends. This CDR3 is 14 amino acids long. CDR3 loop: CAKLDSLAKNIQYF. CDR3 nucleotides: TGTGCCAAGTTAGACAGTCTAGCCAAAAACATTCAGTACTTC.

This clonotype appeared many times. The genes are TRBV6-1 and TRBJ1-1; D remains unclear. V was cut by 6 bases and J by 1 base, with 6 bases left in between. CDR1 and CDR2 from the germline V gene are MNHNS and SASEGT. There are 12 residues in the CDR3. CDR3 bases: TGTGCCAGCAGAGGGCCGAACACTGAAGCTTTCTTT. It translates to CASRGPNTEAFF.

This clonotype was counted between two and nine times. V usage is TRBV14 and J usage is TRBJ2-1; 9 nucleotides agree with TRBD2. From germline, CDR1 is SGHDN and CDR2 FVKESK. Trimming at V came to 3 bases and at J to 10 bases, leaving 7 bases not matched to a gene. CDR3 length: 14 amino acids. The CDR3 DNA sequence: TGTGCCAGCAGCCATTTAGCGGGAGCCCACGAGCAGTTCTTC. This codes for CASSHLAGAHEQFF. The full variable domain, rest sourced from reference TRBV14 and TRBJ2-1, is EAGVTQFPSHSVIEKGQTVTLRCDPISGHDNLYWYRRVMGKEIKFLLHFVKESKQDESGMPNNRFLAERTGGTYSTLKVQPAELEDSGVYFCASSHLAGAHEQFFGPGTRLTVL.

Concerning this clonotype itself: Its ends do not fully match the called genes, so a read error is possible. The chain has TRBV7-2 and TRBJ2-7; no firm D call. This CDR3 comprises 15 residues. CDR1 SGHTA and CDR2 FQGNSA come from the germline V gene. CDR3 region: CVSSPSQDRLNQQYF. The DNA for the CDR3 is TGTGTCAGCAGCCCTTCCCAGGATCGCCTGAATCAGCAGTACTTC.

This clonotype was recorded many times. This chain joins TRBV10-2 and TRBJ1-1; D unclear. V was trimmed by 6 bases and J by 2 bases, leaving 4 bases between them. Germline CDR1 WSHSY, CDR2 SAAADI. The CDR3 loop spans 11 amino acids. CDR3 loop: CASRKNTEAFF. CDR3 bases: TGCGCCAGCAGGAAAAACACTGAAGCTTTCTTT.

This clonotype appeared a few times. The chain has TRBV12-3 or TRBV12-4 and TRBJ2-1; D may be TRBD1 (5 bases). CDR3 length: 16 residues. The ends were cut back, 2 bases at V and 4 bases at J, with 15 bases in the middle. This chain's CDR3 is CASSLRIRPGYNEQFF. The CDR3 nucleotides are TGTGCCAGCAGTTTACGTATACGACCAGGGTACAATGAGCAGTTCTTC.

CDR3 loop: CASRTGDYEQYF. The CDR3 DNA is TGTGCCAGTCGGACAGGCGACTACGAGCAGTACTTC. The chain links TRBV28 to TRBJ2-7; 7 nucleotides line up with TRBD1. Germline assignment: CDR1 MDHEN and CDR2 SYDVKM. After removal of 9 bases from V and 3 bases from J, the junction contained 5 bases not matched to a gene. The CDR3 totals 12 residues.